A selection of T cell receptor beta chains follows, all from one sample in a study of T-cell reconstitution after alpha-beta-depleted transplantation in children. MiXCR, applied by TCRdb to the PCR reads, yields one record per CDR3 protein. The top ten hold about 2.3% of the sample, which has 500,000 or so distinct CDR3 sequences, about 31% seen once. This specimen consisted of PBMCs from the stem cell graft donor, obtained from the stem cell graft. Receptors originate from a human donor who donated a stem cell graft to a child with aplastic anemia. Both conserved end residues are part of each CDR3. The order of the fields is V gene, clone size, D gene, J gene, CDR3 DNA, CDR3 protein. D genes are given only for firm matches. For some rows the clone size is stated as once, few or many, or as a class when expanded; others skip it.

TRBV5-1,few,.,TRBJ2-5,TGCGCCAGCAGCTTTTGGGGGGGCTCGGAGACCCAGTACTTC,CASSFWGGSETQYF
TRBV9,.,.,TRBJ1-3,TGTGCCAGCAGCGTAACCCCGTCGCAGGGAAACACCATATATTTT,CASSVTPSQGNTIYF
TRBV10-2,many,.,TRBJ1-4,TGCGCCAGCAGTGTCGGACGGGGGCAAGGTGAAAAACTGTTTTTT,CASSVGRGQGEKLFF
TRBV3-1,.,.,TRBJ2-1,TGTGCCAGCAGCCAAGATCGCAGATACCCCACAGGGAGCTCCTACAATGAGCAGTTCTTC,CASSQDRRYPTGSSYNEQFF
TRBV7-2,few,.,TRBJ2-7,TGTGCCAGCAGCTGGTATGGTGGCGAGCAGTACTTC,CASSWYGGEQYF
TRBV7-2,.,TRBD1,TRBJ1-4,TGTGCCAGCAGCCCGGGACAGCCAGAAAAACTGTTTTTT,CASSPGQPEKLFF
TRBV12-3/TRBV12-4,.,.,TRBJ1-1,TGTGCCAGCAGCTTGCGAAGGGGAGGCACTGAAGCTTTCTTT,CASSLRRGGTEAFF
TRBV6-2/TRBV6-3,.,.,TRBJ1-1,TGTGCCAGCAGTGAGAGAGCTGAAGCTTTCTTT,CASSERAEAFF
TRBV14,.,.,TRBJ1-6,TGTGCCAGCAGCCAAGTCCAGGCCAATTCACCCCTCCACTTT,CASSQVQANSPLHF
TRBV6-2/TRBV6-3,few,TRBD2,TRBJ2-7,TGTGCCAGCAGTGGCCTGACTAGCGGGGCCTACGAGCAGTACTTC,CASSGLTSGAYEQYF
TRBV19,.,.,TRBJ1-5,TGTGCCAGTACCGGGTTCAAGGAGGGACAGCCCCAGCATTTT,CASTGFKEGQPQHF
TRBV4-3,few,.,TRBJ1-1,TGCGCCAGCAGCCAAGAGCCGTACGGGAACACTGAAGCTTTCTTT,CASSQEPYGNTEAFF
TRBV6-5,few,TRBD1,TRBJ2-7,TGTGCCAGCAGTTCGGACAGGGTGACCTACGAGCAGTACTTC,CASSSDRVTYEQYF
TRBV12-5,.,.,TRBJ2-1,TGTGCTAGTGGTTTGGTACCGGGTGAGCAGTTCTTC,CASGLVPGEQFF
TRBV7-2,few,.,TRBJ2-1,TGTGCCAGCACCCAAGGGGGGTCGGGTGAGCAGTTCTTC,CASTQGGSGEQFF
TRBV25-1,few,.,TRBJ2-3,TGTGCCAGCCGAGGGGACCTGGCCCCAGATACGCAGTATTTT,CASRGDLAPDTQYF
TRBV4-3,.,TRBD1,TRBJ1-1,TGCGCCAGCAGCCAAGAGGTAGCAGGGGGGAACACTGAAGCTTTCTTT,CASSQEVAGGNTEAFF
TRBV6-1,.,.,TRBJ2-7,TGTGCCAGCGGCCCCCACAAGAACTACGAGCAGTACTTC,CASGPHKNYEQYF
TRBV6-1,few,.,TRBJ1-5,TGTGCCAGCAGGGCTGGGACGGTGGCTCAGCCCCAGCATTTT,CASRAGTVAQPQHF
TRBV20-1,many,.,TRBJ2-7,TGCAGTGCTAGAGTGGCGGGCAGAATCGAGCAGTACTTC,CSARVAGRIEQYF
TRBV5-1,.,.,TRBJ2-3,TGCGCCAGCAGCTCTACCCCCACAGATACGCAGTATTTT,CASSSTPTDTQYF
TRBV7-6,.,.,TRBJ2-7,TGTGCCAGCAGCTTAGGAATGGGACATTTCTACGAGCAGTACTTC,CASSLGMGHFYEQYF
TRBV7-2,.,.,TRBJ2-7,TGTGCCAGCAGCTTAAGGGGGGACCGGGGCGAGCAGTACTTC,CASSLRGDRGEQYF
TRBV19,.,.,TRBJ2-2,TGTGCCAGTAGTATCGTGGCTAGCAGCACCGGGGAGCTGTTTTTT,CASSIVASSTGELFF
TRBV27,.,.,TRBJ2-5,TGTGCCAGCAGACCCACGGGACCATTAGCGGAGACCCAGTACTTC,CASRPTGPLAETQYF
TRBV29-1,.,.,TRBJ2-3,TGCAGCGTTTCAGCACGCACAGATACGCAGTATTTT,CSVSARTDTQYF
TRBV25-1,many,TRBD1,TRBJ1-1,TGTGCCAGCAGTGAATTGGGACAGGGGAAGGAGAACACTGAAGCTTTCTTT,CASSELGQGKENTEAFF
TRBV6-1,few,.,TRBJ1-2,TGTGCCAGCAGTGAAGCGGGGCTAGGGGATTCTGGCTACACCTTC,CASSEAGLGDSGYTF
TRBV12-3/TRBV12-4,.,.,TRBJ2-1,TGTGCCAGCAGTTTAAAGAAGGGGGGGGGACGATTCTCCTACAATGAGCAGTTCTTC,CASSLKKGGGRFSYNEQFF
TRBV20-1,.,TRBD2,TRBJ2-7,TGCAGTACCCCGGGGGGACCGACCTACGAGCAGTACTTC,CSTPGGPTYEQYF
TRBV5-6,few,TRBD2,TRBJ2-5,TGTGCCAGCAGCTTGGGAAGTACTAGCGGGGACGCACAAGAGACCCAGTACTTC,CASSLGSTSGDAQETQYF
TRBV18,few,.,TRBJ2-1,TGTGCCAGCTCACCACTAGGGATCAATGAGCAGTTCTTC,CASSPLGINEQFF
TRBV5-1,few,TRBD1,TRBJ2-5,TGCGCCAGCTCGTCACACGGCGGGGACAGGGGACAAGAGACCCAGTACTTC,CASSSHGGDRGQETQYF
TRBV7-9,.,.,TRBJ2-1,TGTGCCAGCGGACGGGTCGGCTCCTACAATGAGCAGTTCTTC,CASGRVGSYNEQFF
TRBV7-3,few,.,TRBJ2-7,TGTGCCAGCAGCTTAACGGAGTACTCCTACGAGCAGTACTTC,CASSLTEYSYEQYF
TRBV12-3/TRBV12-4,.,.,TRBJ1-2,TGTGCCAGCAGTCCGGCACAAGGAAATTATGGCTACACCTTC,CASSPAQGNYGYTF
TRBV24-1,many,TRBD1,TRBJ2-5,TGTGCCACCAGTGACCCTCTGCCGGACAGGGGATATGAGACCCAGTACTTC,CATSDPLPDRGYETQYF
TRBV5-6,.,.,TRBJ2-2,TGTGCCAGCAGCCCGATATACCCACGTGGGGAGCTGTTTTTT,CASSPIYPRGELFF
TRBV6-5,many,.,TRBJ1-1,TGTGCCAGCAGGAGGATGAACACTGAAGCTTTCTTT,CASRRMNTEAFF
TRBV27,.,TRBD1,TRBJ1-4,TGTGCCAGCAGTCCTCGATACAGGGGCGGGAATGAAAAACTGTTTTTT,CASSPRYRGGNEKLFF
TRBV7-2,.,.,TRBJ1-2,TGTGCCAGCAGCTTTCCGGGACGGAAAATCTATGGCTACACCTTC,CASSFPGRKIYGYTF
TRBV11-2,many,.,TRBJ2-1,TGTGCCAGCAGTTTGGGCGGGCCCTACAATGAGCAGTTCTTC,CASSLGGPYNEQFF
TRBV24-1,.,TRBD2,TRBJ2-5,TGTGCCACCAGTGATGGGCGACTAGCGGGAGACGGGGCTACGGAGACCCAGTACTTC,CATSDGRLAGDGATETQYF
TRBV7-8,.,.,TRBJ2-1,TGTGCCAGTGGGGAAAAGCGCCTCAGCTCCTACAATGAGCAGTTCTTC,CASGEKRLSSYNEQFF
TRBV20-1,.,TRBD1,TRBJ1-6,TGCAGTGCTAGAGAACAGGGGGCACGGAGTTCACCCCTCCACTTT,CSAREQGARSSPLHF
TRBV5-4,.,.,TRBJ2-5,TGTGCCAGCAGCTTATCCCAGGGGGGGCAGACCCAGTACTTC,CASSLSQGGQTQYF
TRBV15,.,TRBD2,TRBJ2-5,TGTGCCACCAGCAGAACTAGCGGGAGATTTGAGACCCAGTACTTC,CATSRTSGRFETQYF
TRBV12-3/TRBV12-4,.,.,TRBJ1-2,TGTGCCAGCAGGCCGGGCGGGGTTGGCTACACCTTC,CASRPGGVGYTF
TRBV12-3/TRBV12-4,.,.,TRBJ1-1,TGTGCCAGCAGTTTAGGGCTGTCATTTGAAGCTTTCTTT,CASSLGLSFEAFF
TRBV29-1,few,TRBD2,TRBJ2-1,TGCAGCGTTGATAGCGGGAGTGGTTTTGTCAATGAGCAGTTCTTC,CSVDSGSGFVNEQFF
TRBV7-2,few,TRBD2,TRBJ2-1,TGTGCCAGCAGCTCTCGGGGGGGAGCCTACAATGAGCAGTTCTTC,CASSSRGGAYNEQFF
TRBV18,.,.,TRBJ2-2,TGTGCCAGCTCACCACCCGCCGGGGAGCTGTTTTTT,CASSPPAGELFF
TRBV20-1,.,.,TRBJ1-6,TGCAGTGCCCAGACAGTGGGGATCTATAATTCACCCCTCCACTTT,CSAQTVGIYNSPLHF